The 9 T cell receptor beta chains below all came from one sample that was sequenced in a study of Tregs in tolerant kidney transplant recipients. Their recognized antigens are unknown. The data were produced by immunoSEQ multiplex PCR, yet TCRdb's version contains in-frame clones alone and is incomplete. The table lists 3,000 or so clones. CFSE-labeled recipient PBMCs were cultured 6 days with irradiated graft donor PBMCs, then FACS-sorted. This sample comprised CD8+ T cells from blood cultured with allogeneic cells, obtained before the transplant. All receptors come from a human patient who received a combined kidney and bone marrow transplant.

Worth noting for this clone: The read ends 3 residues shy of where the CDR3 ends; the end is completed using the germline J gene. The chain recombines TRBV7-8 with TRBJ1-2; perhaps TRBD1 as D (5 bases). The CDR3 has 16 residues. Germline loops: CDR1 SGHVS, CDR2 FQNEAQ. V was cut by 1 base and J by 6 bases, with 18 bases left in between. The sequenced CDR3 bases are TGTGCCAGCAGCTTAGATATACTTGGGACTCGCCATGGC. Encoded protein: CASSLDILGTRHG. The whole CDR3 protein is CASSLDILGTRHGYTF.

On this clone: The DNA ends 3 residues before the CDR3 does, and the rest of the CDR3 is filled in from the germline J gene. The genes are TRBV28 and TRBJ2-3; TRBD2 is a possible D gene (5 bases). V lost 8 bases and J 0 bases, leaving 15 bases between the germline ends. CDR3 size: 15 residues. Germline assignment: CDR1 MDHEN and CDR2 SYDVKM. The sequenced CDR3 bases are TGTGCCAGCCAAGTAAAAGCGGTGAGCACAGATACG. Residues: CASQVKAVSTDT. The whole CDR3 sequence is CASQVKAVSTDTQYF.

As for this clone: The read ends 3 residues before the CDR3 terminus; that terminus is restored from the germline J gene. The chain recombines TRBV4-1 with TRBJ1-1; TRBD1 might be the D (5 bases). The germline CDR1 and CDR2 sequences are MGHRA and YSYEKL. The CDR3 runs to 15 residues. With 7 bases removed from V and 1 base from J, the gap between germline ends came to 16 bases. The sequenced part of the CDR3 DNA is TGCGCCAGCACAGACCGGTGGGGCGCGAACACTGAA. Translation: CASTDRWGANTE. The whole CDR3 is CASTDRWGANTEAFF.

About this clone: The sequenced fragment ends 3 residues before the CDR3 boundary, so the rest is inferred from the germline J gene. The V and J genes are TRBV15 and TRBJ2-7; 12 positions agree with TRBD2. The CDR3 is 17 residues long. V dropped 1 base and J dropped 3; count of bases not matched to a gene: 7. Germline CDR1 is LNHNV and CDR2 is YYDKDF (reference sequence). This CDR3 reads CATSRGTLAGGGYEQYF. CDR3 DNA (partial): TGTGCCACCAGCAGAGGCACCCTAGCGGGAGGGGGCTACGAG.

As concerns this clone: The read ends 3 residues early relative to the CDR3; the germline J gene fills the gap. The rearrangement joins TRBV5-4 to TRBJ2-3, with D perhaps matching TRBD1 (5 bases). The germline gives CDR1 SGHNT, CDR2 YYREEE (reference sequence). This CDR3 is 15 amino acids long. The V end was cut by 1 base, the J end by 3 bases, with 12 bases between. CDR3 sequence: CASSLKGSGTDTQYF. The CDR3 DNA, read in part, is TGTGCCAGCAGCTTGAAGGGGTCTGGAACAGATACG.

Concerning this clone itself: The read halts 3 residues ahead of the CDR3 end, with the missing end drawn from the germline J gene. The chain recombines TRBV13 with TRBJ2-7; the match to TRBD1 covers 8 bases. V was clipped by 4 bases and J by 3 bases; unmatched bases: 5. CDR3 size: 14 residues. CDR1 and CDR2 from the germline V gene are PRHDT and FYEKMQ (reference sequence). This chain's CDR3 is CASSSRGQDYEQYF. The sequenced CDR3 bases are TGTGCCAGCAGCTCGAGGGGACAGGACTACGAG.

On this clone itself: With the read ending 3 residues before the CDR3 end, the germline J gene is used to fill in that end. This chain uses TRBV28 with TRBJ2-1, with D perhaps TRBD2 (6 bases). The CDR3 covers 15 residues. V dropped 6 bases and J dropped 3 bases, with 15 bases sitting between them. Germline V lookup: CDR1 MDHEN, CDR2 SYDVKM. CDR3 sequence: CASSPVTSRYNEQFF. CDR3 DNA (partial): TGTGCCAGCAGCCCGGTAACTAGCCGCTACAATGAG. The full variable domain, completed using reference TRBV28 and TRBJ2-1, is DVKVTQSSRYLVKRTGEKVFLECVQDMDHENMFWYRQDPGLGLRLIYFSYDVKMKEKGDIPEGYSVSREKKERFSLILESASTNQTSMYLCASSPVTSRYNEQFFGPGTRLTVL.

Concerning this clone: The read is 3 residues too short to cover the CDR3 end, so that end is filled in from the germline J gene. The J gene is TRBJ1-3, the V gene TRBV20-1, with a weak D call TRBD1 (5 bases). The CDR3 covers 14 residues. V was pared by 3 bases and J by 3 bases, with 12 bases between. Germline V gene data show CDR1 as DFQATT and CDR2 as SNEGSKA (reference sequence). The CDR3 here is CSASGQGYGNTIYF. The covered CDR3 bases are TGCAGTGCTAGTGGGCAGGGTTATGGAAACACC.

This clone ranks as medium-sized in terms of frequency. The read comes to an end 3 residues before the CDR3 does, leaving the germline J gene to fill in the end. V usage is TRBV7-9 and J usage is TRBJ2-7; a possible D gene is TRBD1 (6 bases). The CDR3 runs 14 residues. Trimming removed 5 bases at V and 2 bases at J, with 13 bases between. Germline assignment: CDR1 SEHNR and CDR2 FQNEAQ (reference sequence). CDR3 sequence: CASSGGLGPYEQYF. Incomplete CDR3 DNA: TGTGCCAGCAGCGGGGGCCTGGGGCCCTACGAG.